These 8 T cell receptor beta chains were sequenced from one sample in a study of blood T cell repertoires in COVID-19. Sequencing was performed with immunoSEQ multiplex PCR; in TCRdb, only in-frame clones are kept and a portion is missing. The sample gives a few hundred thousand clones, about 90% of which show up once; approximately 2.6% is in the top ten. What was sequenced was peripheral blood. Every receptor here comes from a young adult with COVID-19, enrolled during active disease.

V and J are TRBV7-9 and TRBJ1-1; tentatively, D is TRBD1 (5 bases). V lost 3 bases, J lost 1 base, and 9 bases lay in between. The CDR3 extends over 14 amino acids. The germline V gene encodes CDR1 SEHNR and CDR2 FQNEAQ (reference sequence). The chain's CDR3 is CASSFSGGNTEAFF. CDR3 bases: TGTGCCAGCAGCTTTTCGGGGGGGAACACTGAAGCTTTCTTT.

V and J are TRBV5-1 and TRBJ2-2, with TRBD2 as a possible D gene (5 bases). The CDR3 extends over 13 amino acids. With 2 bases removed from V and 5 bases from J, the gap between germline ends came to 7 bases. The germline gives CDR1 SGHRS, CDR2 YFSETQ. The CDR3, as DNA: TGCGCCAGCAGCTTTAGCGAAACCGGGGAGCTGTTTTTT. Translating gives CASSFSETGELFF.

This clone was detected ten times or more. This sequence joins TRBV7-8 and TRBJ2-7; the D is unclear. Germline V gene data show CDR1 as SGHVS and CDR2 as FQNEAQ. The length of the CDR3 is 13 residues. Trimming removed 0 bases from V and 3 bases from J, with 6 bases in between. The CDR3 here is CASSLASVYEQYF. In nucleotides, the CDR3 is TGTGCCAGCAGCTTAGCCAGCGTCTACGAGCAGTACTTC.

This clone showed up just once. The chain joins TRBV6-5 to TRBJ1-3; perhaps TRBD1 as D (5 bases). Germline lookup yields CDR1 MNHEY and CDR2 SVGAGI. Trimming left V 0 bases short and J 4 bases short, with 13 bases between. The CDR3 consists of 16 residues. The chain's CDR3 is CASSYSTPGRGNTIYF. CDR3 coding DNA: TGTGCCAGCAGTTACTCGACTCCAGGGCGGGGAAACACCATATATTTT.

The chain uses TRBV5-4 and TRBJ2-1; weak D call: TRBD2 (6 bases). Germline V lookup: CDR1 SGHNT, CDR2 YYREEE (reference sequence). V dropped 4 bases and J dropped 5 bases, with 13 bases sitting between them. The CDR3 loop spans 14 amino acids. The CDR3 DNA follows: TGTGCCAGCAGCGTGCTAGCGTTCAACAATGAGCAGTTCTTC. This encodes CASSVLAFNNEQFF.

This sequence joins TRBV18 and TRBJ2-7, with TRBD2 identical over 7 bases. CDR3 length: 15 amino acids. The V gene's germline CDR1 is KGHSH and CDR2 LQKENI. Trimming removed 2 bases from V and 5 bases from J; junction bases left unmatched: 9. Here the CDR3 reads CASSPDAGVRDEQYF. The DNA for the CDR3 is TGTGCCAGCTCACCAGATGCGGGAGTTCGGGACGAGCAGTACTTC.

The CDR3 nucleotides read TGTGCCAGCAGTGGAAGCCTACGGACTAGCGGGACCAACACAGATACGCAGTATTTT. Its protein product is CASSGSLRTSGTNTDTQYF. J is TRBJ2-3 and V is TRBV2; 12 bases line up with TRBD2. CDR1 is SNHLY and CDR2 is FYNNEI in the germline V gene. The ends lost 4 bases at V and 2 bases at J; junction bases unmatched: 13. The CDR3 length is 19 residues.

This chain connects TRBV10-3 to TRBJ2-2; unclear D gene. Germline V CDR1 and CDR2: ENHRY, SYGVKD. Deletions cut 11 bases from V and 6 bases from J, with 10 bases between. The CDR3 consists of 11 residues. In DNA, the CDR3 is TGTGCCTCCAGAACCCCCGGGGAGCTGTTTTTT. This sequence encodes CASRTPGELFF.